This T cell receptor (beta chain) appears in the sequencing data of a study of chemoradiotherapy in HPV16-positive cancers. The method was immunoSEQ multiplex PCR; TCRdb's version includes in-frame clones alone and lacks a portion of them. The sample lists roughly 11,000 clones; approximately 93% were seen once. The material sequenced was blood, taken from a patient who underwent chemoradiotherapy. The receptor comes from a human donor with HPV-associated anogenital cancer.

For the CDR3, the DNA is TGTGCCAGCAGGGGAACTGAGCAGTTCTTC. Amino acid sequence: CASRGTEQFF. This chain joins TRBV27 and TRBJ2-1; D call uncertain. Trimming took 6 bases from V and 9 from J, leaving 6 bases between them. In germline, CDR1 is MNHEY, CDR2 SMNVEV (reference sequence). The CDR3 contains 10 residues.